These 11 T cell receptor beta chains share one sample of origin, sequenced in a study of T cells in Graves' hyperthyroidism and ophthalmopathy. TCR beta CDR3 region amplification was performed from RNA transcripts. HTBI primers were employed in a first-round RT-PCR of the TCR CDR3. TCRdb ran MiXCR on the multiplex PCR reads and lists one entry per CDR3 protein. This table has more than 350,000 distinct CDR3 sequences, around 13% appearing once. Sequencing was done on a sample of blood. Receptor source: a woman in her thirties with Graves' ophthalmopathy.

This clonotype occurred many times. The gene calls are TRBV3-1 and TRBJ2-2; TRBD1 agrees at 7 bases. The length of the CDR3 is 15 residues. Losses at the gene ends were 5 bases for V and 5 bases for J; bases not matched to a gene: 8. Germline lookup yields CDR1 LGHDT and CDR2 YNNKEL (reference sequence). The CDR3 DNA is TGTGCCAGCAGCGAGAGGACAGGCGGAACCGGGGAGCTGTTTTTT. Residues: CASSERTGGTGELFF.

At least ten counts were recorded for this clonotype. This chain links TRBV7-8 with TRBJ2-7; 9 bases fit TRBD1. The CDR3 covers 15 residues. Losses at the gene ends were 0 bases for V and 3 bases for J; bases not matched to a gene: 3. Looked up from germline, CDR1 is SGHVS and CDR2 is FQNEAQ. The CDR3 spells CASSLAGTGIYEQYF. The CDR3 bases are TGTGCCAGCAGCTTAGCTGGGACAGGGATCTACGAGCAGTACTTC.

The gene calls are TRBV20-1 and TRBJ1-1; D unresolved. The CDR3 spans 12 residues. CDR1 DFQATT and CDR2 SNEGSKA come from the germline V gene (reference sequence). V gave up 7 bases and J gave up 2 bases, with 11 bases separating them. The CDR3 DNA is TGCAGTGTATGGGATTTCAACACTGAAGCTTTCTTT. This encodes CSVWDFNTEAFF.

This clonotype was observed many times. The junction does not match germline at one end; this may be a read error. The chain has TRBV7-9 and TRBJ2-1; TRBD2 matches at 7 bases. Germline V gene sequence: CDR1 SEHNR, CDR2 FQNEAQ (reference sequence). The CDR3 totals 11 residues. The CDR3 protein is CASSLAGEQFF. CDR3 nucleotides: TGTGCCAGCAGTTTAGCGGGTGAGCAGTTCTTC.

This clonotype has at least ten counts. This rearrangement joins TRBV28 to TRBJ1-1, with D possibly matching TRBD1 (5 bases). Germline assignment: CDR1 MDHEN and CDR2 SYDVKM. The CDR3 has 15 residues. Trimming removed 3 bases at V and 5 bases at J, with 16 bases between. The CDR3 DNA is TGTGCCAGCAGTTTTAGGATTAGGGGCCGGACTGAAGCTTTCTTT. Translated: CASSFRIRGRTEAFF.

This clonotype was recorded many times. The gene calls are TRBV20-1 and TRBJ2-2; 7 bases agree with TRBD2. This CDR3 is 15 amino acids long. V shed 6 bases, J shed 0 bases, and the junction held 7 bases outside the gene matches. CDR1 DFQATT and CDR2 SNEGSKA come from the germline V gene (reference sequence). The CDR3 here is CSADGGIANTGELFF. CDR3 nucleotide sequence: TGCAGTGCCGACGGGGGGATCGCGAACACCGGGGAGCTGTTTTTT.

The genes are TRBV6-2 or TRBV6-3 and TRBJ2-1; TRBD2 aligns across 14 bases. In germline, CDR1 is MNHEY, CDR2 SVGEGT. The length of the CDR3 is 16 residues. The junction had 10 bases not matched to a gene; V was cut back by 6 bases and J by 9 bases. The DNA of the CDR3 is TGTGCCAGCAGCCCTGGACTAGCGGGGGGCAGGGGTGAGCAGTTCTTC. This sequence encodes CASSPGLAGGRGEQFF.

This clonotype was seen many times. The genes are TRBV2 and TRBJ2-3, with D tentatively TRBD1 or TRBD2 (6 bases each). CDR3 length: 15 amino acids. V was pared by 6 bases and J by 0 bases, with 13 bases between. The germline V gene has CDR1 SNHLY and CDR2 FYNNEI. The CDR3 sequence: CASSGGTTSTDTQYF. The CDR3 DNA is TGTGCCAGCAGCGGGGGCACCACTAGCACAGATACGCAGTATTTT.

This clonotype has a count of ten or more. This chain connects TRBV7-8 to TRBJ2-1; 14 nucleotides match TRBD2. V lost 0 bases, J lost 7 bases, and 14 bases stayed unmatched. This CDR3 contains 20 residues. Germline CDR1 is SGHVS and CDR2 is FQNEAQ. Here the CDR3 reads CASSLAAGGTSGGPGNEQFF. CDR3 nucleotide sequence: TGTGCCAGCAGCTTAGCCGCGGGAGGGACTAGCGGGGGCCCTGGGAATGAGCAGTTCTTC.

The rearrangement links TRBV11-3 to TRBJ2-7; 8 nucleotides match TRBD2. V lost 2 bases, J lost 3 bases, and 6 bases stayed unmatched. The CDR3 length is 15 residues. The V gene's germline CDR1 is SGHNT and CDR2 YENEEA. CDR3 loop: CASSLNGGAFYEQYF. CDR3 sequence (DNA): TGTGCCAGCAGCTTAAACGGGGGGGCTTTCTACGAGCAGTACTTC.

The rearrangement uses TRBV28 and TRBJ1-1; 7 nucleotides line up with TRBD1. With V trimmed by 10 bases and J by 3 bases, 11 bases remained unmatched. Germline V CDR1 and CDR2: MDHEN, SYDVKM. This CDR3 spans 14 amino acids. Here the CDR3 DNA reads TGTGCCATTCGCCCGGGACAGCAGGACACTGAAGCTTTCTTT. Protein: CAIRPGQQDTEAFF.